This TCR beta chain was retrieved from a study of blood T cell repertoires in COVID-19. About the study: Both acute and convalescent COVID-19 samples were obtained from the United States, Italy and Spain.

Generated by immunoSEQ multiplex PCR, the TCRdb table keeps only in-frame clones and is missing some. The sample yields more than 150,000 clones, 78% seen once. Participants spanned ages about 18 to 100 years and resided in around 25 US areas. This receptor was identified in a woman in her forties or fifties who had recovered from COVID-19. Sequencing was performed on PBMCs or T cells enriched from blood (not recorded which).

The CDR3 DNA reads TGTGCCAGCAGCCCTGGTAGCGGGATAGGGACAGATACGCAGTATTTT. Translation: CASSPGSGIGTDTQYF. J is TRBJ2-3 and V is TRBV5-4; TRBD2 agrees at 8 bases. The V gene's germline CDR1 is SGHNT and CDR2 YYREEE (reference sequence). CDR3 size: 16 residues. Losses at the gene ends were 4 bases for V and 3 bases for J; bases not matched to a gene: 10.